Below, one T cell receptor beta chain is given with its context. The identical CDR3 is also encoded by other nucleotide sequences in the sample. This entry is derived from a study of blood T cell repertoires in COVID-19. About the study: The United States, Italy and Spain were the sources of the acute and convalescent COVID-19 samples.

V dropped 2 bases and J dropped 2 bases, with 6 bases sitting between them. The V gene's germline CDR1 is SGHTA and CDR2 FQGNSA. CDR3 length equals 13 residues. TCRdb keeps only in-frame clones here, not all; method: immunoSEQ multiplex PCR. Of more than 95,000 clones listed, around 83% were seen once; the top ten hold 5.5% to 6%. The TCR was taken from a man at least 80 years old with active or convalescent COVID-19. The V and J genes are TRBV7-2 and TRBJ2-5; D unresolved. Material for sequencing was peripheral blood. Here the CDR3 reads CASSLNSQETQYF. The CDR3, as DNA: TGTGCCAGCAGCTTAAACAGTCAAGAGACCCAGTACTTC. The variable domain in full, completed from reference TRBV7-2 and TRBJ2-5, reads GAGVSQSPSNKVTEKGKDVELRCDPISGHTALYWYRQSLGQGLEFLIYFQGNSAPDKSGLPSDRFSAERTGGSVSTLTIQRTQQEDSAVYLCASSLNSQETQYFGPGTRLLVL.